Following are 12 T cell receptor beta chains from one sample sequenced in a study of tumor-infiltrating lymphocytes in primary liver carcinoma. Using a constant-region primer together with ProtoScript II reverse transcriptase, TCR beta cDNA was made from 500 ng of total RNA. Slightly modified ARM-PCR with three nested multiplex PCR rounds yielded TCR beta libraries. A C-beta reverse primer and TRBV1-TRBV30 forward primers served in each of the first two PCR rounds, at 9 to 11 cycles apiece. TCRdb analysed the multiplex PCR reads with MiXCR anew, one entry per CDR3 protein. Here the sample spans 20,000 to 25,000 distinct CDR3 sequences, around 76% being singletons. Without any cell sorting, roughly 18-30 mg of bulk tissue yielded co-extracted RNA and DNA. Source material: liver tumor tissue from sampling region 1. Subset denoted: tumor region T1, superior pole. These receptors were obtained from a man in his forties with primary liver carcinoma and hepatitis B virus infection.

Concerning this clonotype: A junction boundary mismatches the germline segment, possibly from a read error. This rearrangement joins TRBV5-1 to TRBJ2-6, with 8 positions matching TRBD1. Per germline, CDR1 SGHRS and CDR2 YFSETQ. The CDR3 extends over 17 amino acids. CDR3 in DNA: TGCGCCAGCAGCTTGGTCGGACAGGGTGGTGAGGCCAACATCCTGACTTTC. As protein: CASSLVGQGGEANILTF.

Ten or more counts support this clonotype. Its ends do not fully match the called genes, so a read error is possible. The V and J genes are TRBV7-9 and TRBJ2-7, with no clear D. The CDR3 loop spans 12 amino acids. From germline, CDR1 is SEHNR and CDR2 FQNEAQ (reference sequence). The CDR3 is CASSLVGMEQHF. DNA of the CDR3: TGTGCCAGCAGCTTAGTAGGGATGGAGCAGCACTTC. The whole variable domain, remainder taken from reference TRBV7-9 and TRBJ2-7, is DTGVSQNPRHKITKRGQNVTFRCDPISEHNRLYWYRQTLGQGPEFLTYFQNEAQLEKSRLLSDRFSAERPKGSFSTLEIQRTEQGDSAMYLCASSLVGMEQHFGPGTRLTVT.

A word on this clonotype: This may be a read error, as it is one base from a much larger clone. The rearrangement links TRBV25-1 to TRBJ2-7; D is undetermined. V was pared by 6 bases and J by 2 bases, with 11 bases between. CDR3 size: 13 residues. CDR1 is MGHDK, CDR2 SYGVNS, per germline. The CDR3 region is CASREEETYEQYF. In nucleotides, the CDR3 is TGTGCCAGCAGAGAAGAGGAGACCTACGAGCAGTACTTC.

Concerning this clonotype: The junction does not match germline at one end; this may be a read error. The V and J genes are TRBV30 and TRBJ2-1; TRBD1 or TRBD2 may be the D gene (5 bases each). Germline-derived CDR1 and CDR2 are GTSNPN and SVGIG (reference sequence). The CDR3 is made up of 14 amino acids. Written as DNA, the CDR3 is TGTGCCTGGACCATACAGGACTCCTACAATGGGCAGTTCTTC. As protein: CAWTIQDSYNGQFF.

In regard to this clonotype: Sequence at one end of the junction differs from germline and may be a read error. V gene TRBV7-8 combines with J gene TRBJ1-1; D remains ambiguous. Germline V gene lookup returns CDR1 SGHVS and CDR2 FQNEAQ. CDR3 length: 14 amino acids. CDR3: CAISPQRGNTEAFF. DNA of the CDR3: TGTGCCATCAGCCCCCAGCGGGGTAACACTGAAGCTTTCTTT. The full variable domain, with the rest looked up from reference TRBV7-8 and TRBJ1-1, is GAGVSQSPRYKVAKRGQDVALRCDPISGHVSLFWYQQALGQGPEFLTYFQNEAQLDKSGLPSDRFFAERPEGSVSTLKIQRTQQEDSAVYLCAISPQRGNTEAFFGQGTRLTVV.

Concerning this clonotype itself: At one end the junction does not follow the germline gene, possibly because of a read error. The chain couples TRBV2 to TRBJ2-3; 7 nucleotides agree with TRBD2. Germline V CDR1 and CDR2: SNHLY, FYNNEI. The CDR3 is 14 residues long. CDR3 in amino acids: CASSGTSGRNTRYF. CDR3 nucleotide sequence: TGTGCCAGCAGTGGGACTAGTGGGCGAAATACGCGGTATTTC.

This clonotype came up many times. This chain uses TRBV7-9 with TRBJ1-1, with D perhaps TRBD1 (5 bases). V dropped 5 bases and J dropped 11 bases, with 18 bases sitting between them. From germline, CDR1 is SEHNR and CDR2 FQNEAQ (reference sequence). This CDR3 is 13 amino acids long. The CDR3 nucleotides read TGTGCCAGCAGCCTCTGGGTCGGGGGGAAGGCTTTCTTT. Amino acid sequence: CASSLWVGGKAFF.

A few counts support this clonotype. Sequence at one end of the junction differs from germline and may be a read error. V and J are TRBV9 and TRBJ2-2; TRBD2 aligns across 7 bases. The CDR3 is made up of 16 amino acids. In germline, CDR1 is SGDLS, CDR2 YYNGEE. The CDR3 loop is CASSPLGGRGTGELLF. CDR3 coding DNA: TGTGCCAGCAGCCCCCTGGGGGGGAGGGGTACCGGGGAGCTGTTATTT. The full variable domain, its missing parts supplied by reference TRBV9 and TRBJ2-2, is DSGVTQTPKHLITATGQRVTLRCSPRSGDLSVYWYQQSLDQGLQFLIQYYNGEERAKGNILERFSAQQFPDLHSELNLSSLELGDSALYFCASSPLGGRGTGELLFGEGSRLTVL.

Note on this clonotype: The junction does not match germline at one end; this may be a read error. The chain couples TRBV4-1 to TRBJ1-2; 10 nucleotides line up with TRBD1. The CDR3 has 16 residues. Per germline, CDR1 MGHRA and CDR2 YSYEKL. The CDR3: CVSSQLQTGTGDGYTF. Written as DNA, the CDR3 is TGCGTCAGCAGCCAACTACAAACCGGGACAGGGGATGGCTACACATTC.

On this clonotype itself: As the CDR3 is not closed by the conserved phenylalanine or tryptophan, this likely results from a read error. V usage is TRBV6-5 and J usage is TRBJ2-7; D might be TRBD2 (5 bases). Germline lookup yields CDR1 MNHEY and CDR2 SVGAGI. The CDR3 is made up of 16 amino acids. V was trimmed by 6 bases and J by 4 bases, leaving 22 bases between them. CDR3 sequence reads: CASRPGLAASFYEQYL. The CDR3 coding sequence is TGTGCCAGCAGGCCCGGACTGGCAGCATCATTTTACGAGCAGTACCTC.

This clonotype has just a few counts. This sequence joins TRBV6-5 and TRBJ2-6; D gene unclear. V lost 5 bases, J lost 4 bases, and 12 bases lay in between. CDR1 is MNHEY, CDR2 SVGAGI, per germline. This CDR3 comprises 15 residues. The chain's CDR3 is CASSHDLPGANVLTF. The CDR3 coding sequence is TGTGCCAGCAGTCACGATCTTCCGGGGGCCAACGTCCTGACTTTC.

Note on this clonotype: Given the absence of the conserved phenylalanine or tryptophan at the CDR3 end, a read error is likely. The limits of the CDR3 on the DNA are not certain, so only TCRdb's listed CDR3 is given. This chain uses TRBV12-3 or TRBV12-4 with TRBJ2-3. Both ends counted, the CDR3 spans 11 residues. The CDR3 sequence is CTNSATDTKYL.